This TCR beta chain stems from a study of blood T cell repertoires in COVID-19 (TCRdb year 2020). At the level of the whole study: Samples covering the acute and convalescent phases of COVID-19 were provided by collaborators in the United States, Italy and Spain. Where HLA class I and class II types were available, the types were taken from metadata supplied by the sample provider, not from assay-based typing. A freely available public database, intended as a resource for researchers studying the immune response to SARS-CoV-2, is where the repertoires were released. Subjects who had been exposed to COVID-19, were actively infected with it, or had recovered from it provided the deeply sampled blood TCRbeta repertoires that made up the dataset. Samples came from the ongoing ImmuneRACE study (first 160 participants) plus 1,254 subjects from 6 global collaborators. The sample metadata nearly always contained a de-identified subject ID, COVID-19 status, age in years and sex. The prospective study material was composed of cDNA or gDNA derived from T cells, B-cell-depleted T cells, or PBMCs. Broader findings and caveats from the paper: Clinical and demographic metadata were provided uncurated, with the amount varying by source and participant.

The junction carries 10 bases between V and J, which are trimmed by 0 bases and 2 bases respectively. CDR1 and CDR2, looked up from the germline V gene, are LGHNA and YSLEER. From cysteine to phenylalanine, the CDR3 is 16 amino acids long. The entry retains the CDR3 DNA only, 48 bases that are in frame from base 1. The immunoSEQ Assay, a bias-controlled multiplex PCR, was used to amplify TCRbeta CDR3 regions from genomic DNA. Per the original workflow: The number of nucleated cells in each sample was estimated from the amplification of reference gene primers within the assay. To quantify the absolute abundance of each unique TCRbeta CDR3 rearrangement, sequence reads were collapsed and filtered. For each sample, productive Simpson clonality was calculated as the square root of Simpson's diversity index over productive rearrangements. Imported from immuneACCESS, the table was reduced by TCRdb to in-frame sequences with V and J called. These copies leave out some clones; in studies compared against another copy, an unresolved V gene accounts for under half, and the cause of the remainder is not known. From that table come the V and J calls and clone size; the DNA was used to work out D and trimming. Present in this sample are about 670,000 clones, about nine tenths of which were seen just once. The ten largest account for over 0.2% of the sample.

The collaborating institutions used their own protocols to collect whole blood in K2EDTA tubes. Collaborator samples were shipped for TCRbeta analysis as frozen whole blood, isolated PBMCs, or DNA extracted from either sample type. As for this clone: The target of this receptor is not known. No per-base quality is available; no much larger clone lies one base away.

The sequence links TRBV4-3 to TRBJ2-2; the D gene lacks a confident call. Sequenced: peripheral blood. This sequence was found in a woman under 30 with acute or convalescent COVID-19. The DNA sequence is given as TGCGCCAGCAGCCAAGATAGATCTTTCAACACCGGGGAGCTGTTTTTT. This yields the protein CASSQDRSFNTGELFF.